One and the same sample provided the 4 T cell receptor beta chains below, sequenced in a study of T cell changes during pregnancy in multiple sclerosis. The protocol was immunoSEQ multiplex PCR, while the TCRdb copy is restricted to in-frame clones and leaves out a portion. This repertoire shows more than 45,000 clones, 92% found once; its top ten account for around 0.53%. The sample consisted of CD4+ T cells from peripheral blood mononuclear cells, taken after pregnancy. The receptors shown here come from a female donor with multiple sclerosis, enrolled in a pregnancy study.

The chain has TRBV6-5 and TRBJ1-4; no firm D call. CDR3 length: 11 amino acids. Germline V lookup: CDR1 MNHEY, CDR2 SVGAGI. Trimming took off 8 bases at V and 7 bases at J, with 8 bases between the two ends. The DNA for the CDR3 is TGTGCCAGCCGGAGTGGTGAAAAACTGTTTTTT. This codes for CASRSGEKLFF.

The J gene is TRBJ2-5, the V gene TRBV6-6; 9 bases fit TRBD1. This CDR3 is 14 amino acids long. With 4 bases clipped from V and 6 bases from J, the junction kept 6 bases outside the gene matches. CDR1 is MNHNY, CDR2 SVGAGI, per germline (reference sequence). The CDR3 DNA reads TGTGCCAGCAGTTCTGGACAGGGGATGAAGACCCAGTACTTC. This sequence encodes CASSSGQGMKTQYF.

The chain is built from TRBV9 and TRBJ2-5; TRBD1 aligns across 8 bases. The V and J ends lost 1 base and 0 bases, in that order; junction bases with no gene match: 2. The V gene's germline CDR1 is SGDLS and CDR2 YYNGEE. The CDR3 length is 15 residues. For the CDR3, the DNA is TGTGCCAGCAGCGTAATGACAGGGGACCAAGAGACCCAGTACTTC. Its protein is CASSVMTGDQETQYF. The full variable domain, in which reference TRBV9 and TRBJ2-5 provide the parts outside the CDR3, is DSGVTQTPKHLITATGQRVTLRCSPRSGDLSVYWYQQSLDQGLQFLIQYYNGEERAKGNILERFSAQQFPDLHSELNLSSLELGDSALYFCASSVMTGDQETQYFGPGTRLLVL.

CDR3 loop: CATSRILIPGDRDSGANVLTF. CDR3 DNA sequence: TGTGCCACCAGCAGGATCCTCATCCCCGGGGACAGGGATTCTGGGGCCAACGTCCTGACTTTC. This chain connects TRBV15 to TRBJ2-6; TRBD1 agrees at 9 bases. The V and J ends lost 3 bases and 1 base, in that order; junction bases with no gene match: 16. Germline lookup yields CDR1 LNHNV and CDR2 YYDKDF (reference sequence). This CDR3 is built from 21 residues.